These 12 T cell receptor beta chains originate from one sample sequenced in a study of OX40 agonist ivuxolimab in advanced cancers. Only in-frame clones appear in the TCRdb table, and some are missing; sequencing was by immunoSEQ multiplex PCR. In the table there are around 87,000 clones, approximately 94% of which are singletons. The sample consisted of CD4+ or CD8+ T cells sorted from blood, taken in a trial of the OX40 agonist ivuxolimab. Receptors originate from an adult with an advanced solid tumor such as melanoma, head and neck, liver or kidney cancer.

The gene calls are TRBV6-1 and TRBJ2-7; D is possibly TRBD1 (5 bases). The germline CDR1 and CDR2 sequences are MNHNS and SASEGT. There are 12 residues in the CDR3. Trimming took off 6 bases at V and 2 bases at J, with 8 bases between the two ends. CDR3 DNA: TGTGCCAGCAGGGACAATCCCTACGAGCAGTACTTC. Its translation: CASRDNPYEQYF.

The J gene is TRBJ1-4, the V gene TRBV2; D might be TRBD1 (6 bases). The CDR3 has 14 amino acids. Germline V gene data show CDR1 as SNHLY and CDR2 as FYNNEI. With 6 bases removed from V and 7 bases from J, the gap between germline ends came to 15 bases. CDR3 nucleotide sequence: TGTGCCAGCAGAGAGGGCAGGGGTGGTGAAAAACTGTTTTTT. This codes for CASREGRGGEKLFF.

V and J are TRBV4-1 and TRBJ2-7; TRBD2 agrees at 10 bases. In germline, CDR1 is MGHRA, CDR2 YSYEKL. V shed 0 bases, J shed 5 bases, and the junction held 4 bases outside the gene matches. The CDR3 has 15 residues. In DNA form, the CDR3 reads TGCGCCAGCAGCCAAGAATGGCTAGCGGGAGACGAGCAGTACTTC. Amino acids: CASSQEWLAGDEQYF.

The chain joins TRBV5-4 to TRBJ2-1, with TRBD2 matching 7 bases. With 1 base clipped from V and 8 bases from J, the junction kept 18 bases outside the gene matches. The CDR3 extends over 18 amino acids. Per germline, CDR1 SGHNT and CDR2 YYREEE (reference sequence). The CDR3 loop reads CASSLPEAGREWIYEQFF. The CDR3 region has the DNA TGTGCCAGCAGCTTGCCCGAGGCCGGGCGGGAGTGGATCTATGAGCAGTTCTTC. Using reference TRBV5-4 and TRBJ2-1 for the parts outside the CDR3, the full variable domain is ETGVTQSPTHLIKTRGQQVTLRCSSQSGHNTVSWYQQALGQGPQFIFQYYREEENGRGNFPPRFSGLQFPNYSSELNVNALELDDSALYLCASSLPEAGREWIYEQFFGPGTRLTVL.

This clone occurred once. The rearrangement joins TRBV30 to TRBJ2-7; D is undetermined. The CDR3 contains 13 residues. The V end lost 3 bases, the J end lost 6 bases, and 15 bases lay between the germline ends. The V gene's germline CDR1 is GTSNPN and CDR2 SVGIG (reference sequence). CDR3 protein: CAWRTQVRGEQYF. The CDR3 bases are TGTGCCTGGAGGACCCAGGTGCGAGGCGAGCAGTACTTC.

This clone turned up a few times. This chain uses TRBV5-1 with TRBJ2-5; 7 bases match TRBD2. This CDR3 has 14 residues. Germline loops: CDR1 SGHRS, CDR2 YFSETQ. The V gene end was trimmed by 0 bases and the J gene end by 2 bases; junction bases not matched to a gene: 1. CDR3 sequence (DNA): TGCGCCAGCAGCTTGGTGGGGGGGCAAGAGACCCAGTACTTC. It codes for CASSLVGGQETQYF. The variable domain in full, with the rest retrieved from reference TRBV5-1 and TRBJ2-5, is KAGVTQTPRYLIKTRGQQVTLSCSPISGHRSVSWYQQTPGQGLQFLFEYFSETQRNKGNFPGRFSGRQFSNSRSEMNVSTLELGDSALYLCASSLVGGQETQYFGPGTRLLVL.

The V gene is TRBV25-1, the J gene TRBJ1-5; D is unclear. The CDR3 has 14 residues. Trimming removed 4 bases from V and 4 bases from J, with 11 bases in between. Germline CDR1 MGHDK, CDR2 SYGVNS. CDR3 nucleotide sequence: TGTGCCAGCAGTGGTCTCCTGGGGAATCAGCCCCAGCATTTT. Protein product: CASSGLLGNQPQHF.

The chain combines TRBV7-8 with TRBJ1-2; D is unresolved. The CDR3 runs 17 residues. Germline V gene sequence: CDR1 SGHVS, CDR2 FQNEAQ. V gave up 1 base and J gave up 4 bases, with 19 bases separating them. DNA for the CDR3: TGTGCCAGCAGCTTAGACCACCAGGAGGGCTATCCCTATGGCTACACCTTC. It yields the protein CASSLDHQEGYPYGYTF.

J is TRBJ1-1 and V is TRBV5-4, with 9 positions matching TRBD1. Looked up from germline, CDR1 is SGHNT and CDR2 is YYREEE (reference sequence). The CDR3 length is 16 residues. With 3 bases clipped from V and 0 bases from J, the junction kept 6 bases outside the gene matches. CDR3 DNA sequence: TGTGCCAGCAGCTCCTGGACAGGGGCCTTGAACACTGAAGCTTTCTTT. It is translated as CASSSWTGALNTEAFF.

The gene calls are TRBV21-1 and TRBJ1-2; whether TRBD1, the table's D call, matches the DNA was not checked. TRBV21-1 constitutes a pseudogene. The CDR3 has 14 residues. The DNA of the CDR3 is TGTGCCAGCAGCAAAGATACAGGGAATTATGGCTACACCTTC. Translating it yields CASSKDTGNYGYTF.

The CDR3 sequence is CASSLGLAGGNEQFF. In DNA form, the CDR3 reads TGTGCCAGCAGCCTCGGACTAGCGGGGGGGAATGAGCAGTTCTTC. V usage is TRBV5-4 and J usage is TRBJ2-1, with 15 bases lining up with TRBD2. V was pared by 4 bases and J by 7 bases, with 3 bases of the junction left unmatched. This CDR3 has 15 amino acids. Germline V gene sequence: CDR1 SGHNT, CDR2 YYREEE (reference sequence).

This clone appeared once. The J gene is TRBJ2-7, the V gene TRBV27; D is perhaps TRBD2 (5 bases). The CDR3 runs 14 residues. Germline values: CDR1 MNHEY, CDR2 SMNVEV (reference sequence). V gave up 3 bases and J gave up 3 bases, with 12 bases separating them. CDR3 loop: CASSFRGPLYEQYF. As DNA, the CDR3 is TGTGCCAGCAGTTTTCGAGGGCCGCTCTACGAGCAGTACTTC.